The rows below give T cell receptor beta chains drawn from one sample of a study of identical twins. TCRdb re-called the 5' RACE reads through MiXCR, storing one row per CDR3 protein. The sample includes 310,000 or so distinct CDR3 sequences, roughly 8.6% of them seen just once. These data also formed part of another study, on yellow fever vaccine responses in identical twins.

The sequenced sample consisted of memory (CD45RO+) T cells sorted from blood. The receptors shown here come from a woman between 18 and 29 years old in good health. CDR3s include the opening cysteine and the closing phenylalanine or tryptophan. A D gene is named only where the DNA matches it firmly. Size tells how often a clone was seen (once, few, many) or the class of an expanded clone, and some rows leave it out.

CDR3 DNA | CDR3 protein | clone size | CDR3 length | V gene | D gene | J gene
TGTGCCAGCAGTGAAGCGCTTCATCAGGGGCCGTTCTTC | CASSEALHQGPFF | few | 13 | TRBV6-1 | - | TRBJ2-1
TGTGCCAGCAGTGACCCTAGCGGGACCACAGATACGCAGTATTTT | CASSDPSGTTDTQYF | few | 15 | TRBV6-1 | TRBD2 | TRBJ2-3
TGTGCCAGCAGCCAGGTGAGGAGCTACACTGAAGCTTTCTTT | CASSQVRSYTEAFF | many | 14 | TRBV5-5 | - | TRBJ1-1
TGCGCCAGCAGGGGTAGCGGGAGTGGTTCTGGGAATGAGCAGTTCTTC | CASRGSGSGSGNEQFF | - | 16 | TRBV5-1 | TRBD2 | TRBJ2-1
TGCAGTGCGGGGAGGGTACAGCCGAGGGATGAAAAACTGTTTTTT | CSAGRVQPRDEKLFF | many | 15 | TRBV20-1 | - | TRBJ1-4
TGTGCCAGCAGCCTCGCCGAGGGGGGCTCCTACAATGAGCAGTTCTTC | CASSLAEGGSYNEQFF | few | 16 | TRBV5-5 | - | TRBJ2-1
TGCAGTGCTAGAGTCCGGACAGGGGGCCTCTCTGGGGCCAACGTCCTGACTTTC | CSARVRTGGLSGANVLTF | - | 18 | TRBV20-1 | TRBD1 | TRBJ2-6
TGTGCCAGCAGCCCAGAGGGACAGGACTACGAGCAGTACTTC | CASSPEGQDYEQYF | - | 14 | TRBV11-3 | TRBD1 | TRBJ2-7
TGCAGTGCTAGAGTAGGGTTTTACAATGAGCAGTTCTTC | CSARVGFYNEQFF | few | 13 | TRBV20-1 | - | TRBJ2-1
TGTGCCAGCAGCCAAGTTAGTGGTGAGCAGTTCTTC | CASSQVSGEQFF | many | 12 | TRBV3-1 | - | TRBJ2-1
TGTGCCAGTAGTATATCGTCGGGAGTCAAAGATACGCAGTATTTT | CASSISSGVKDTQYF | few | 15 | TRBV19 | - | TRBJ2-3
TGCGCCAGCAGTGAGGTCGGGGGTGAGCAGTTCTTC | CASSEVGGEQFF | few | 12 | TRBV10-2 | - | TRBJ2-1
TGTGCCAGTAGTCTTCTGGCGATCGATACACAGTATTTT | CASSLLAIDTQYF | - | 13 | TRBV19 | - | TRBJ2-3
TGTGCCAGCAGTCGATCCTATTCGACAGGGGATACGCAGTATTTT | CASSRSYSTGDTQYF | - | 15 | TRBV7-2 | TRBD1 | TRBJ2-3
TGTGCCAGCGGACAGGGACTCGGGGGGGAGCTGTTTTTT | CASGQGLGGELFF | - | 13 | TRBV6-1 | TRBD1 | TRBJ2-2
TGTGCCAGCAGCGTATCGTGGGGGCGCTTCACAGATACGCAGTATTTT | CASSVSWGRFTDTQYF | many | 16 | TRBV9 | - | TRBJ2-3
TGTGCCAGCAAAGGACAGGTCTACGAGCAGTACTTC | CASKGQVYEQYF | - | 12 | TRBV28 | TRBD1 | TRBJ2-7
TGTGCCAGCAGAAACAGGGGGTCCTACGAGCAGTACTTC | CASRNRGSYEQYF | many | 13 | TRBV12-3/TRBV12-4 | TRBD1 | TRBJ2-7
TGTGCCAGCAACCTCCTAGCGGGAGTCGGGGAGCTGTTTTTT | CASNLLAGVGELFF | few | 14 | TRBV6-1 | TRBD2 | TRBJ2-2
TGCAGTGCCGCGCCGGGTCCCTACGAGCAGTACTTC | CSAAPGPYEQYF | many | 12 | TRBV20-1 | - | TRBJ2-7
TGTGCCACCAGCAGAGGGGGGAACAAGCGGGCTATCGGGGCCAACGTCCTGACTTTC | CATSRGGNKRAIGANVLTF | - | 19 | TRBV15 | - | TRBJ2-6
TGCAGTGCGGGATTAGGCCTCCAAGAGACCCAGTACTTC | CSAGLGLQETQYF | many | 13 | TRBV20-1 | - | TRBJ2-5
TGCGCCAGCACCTTGGAGGGTGGCACAGATACGCAGTATTTT | CASTLEGGTDTQYF | many | 14 | TRBV5-1 | - | TRBJ2-3
TGTGCCAGCAGCGGGACTAGCGGGGAATATGAGCAGTTCTTC | CASSGTSGEYEQFF | - | 14 | TRBV2 | TRBD2 | TRBJ2-1
TGCGCCAGCAGCTCCCAGGCATATAATTCACCCCTCCACTTT | CASSSQAYNSPLHF | - | 14 | TRBV5-1 | - | TRBJ1-6
TGTGCCAGCAGCTTAGGGGATATACAGACCCAGTACTTC | CASSLGDIQTQYF | - | 13 | TRBV7-2 | - | TRBJ2-5
TGCGCCAGCAGTCCCGGGACTAGCGGGATTTATGAGCAGTTCTTC | CASSPGTSGIYEQFF | many | 15 | TRBV5-1 | TRBD2 | TRBJ2-1
TGCGCCAGCAGCCCACAGGACAGAACTAATGAAAAACTGTTTTTT | CASSPQDRTNEKLFF | many | 15 | TRBV4-1 | - | TRBJ1-4
TGCGCCAGCAGCCCCAAGGGCGGCTCGAGCTCCTACAATGAGCAGTTCTTC | CASSPKGGSSSYNEQFF | many | 17 | TRBV4-1 | - | TRBJ2-1
TGTGCCAGCAGCTTTGCGGACAGGACTAACTATGGCTACACCTTC | CASSFADRTNYGYTF | - | 15 | TRBV11-2 | TRBD1 | TRBJ1-2
TGCAGCGCTCGAGCGGGAGGGATCTCCTACAATGAGCAGTTCTTC | CSARAGGISYNEQFF | many | 15 | TRBV29-1 | TRBD2 | TRBJ2-1
TGCAGTGCCGGACAGTCCAATCAGCCCCAGCATTTT | CSAGQSNQPQHF | many | 12 | TRBV20-1 | - | TRBJ1-5
TGCGCCAGCAGCCAAGATCTCCGGGGGACTGGGGCCAACGTCCTGACTTTC | CASSQDLRGTGANVLTF | many | 17 | TRBV4-1 | - | TRBJ2-6
TGTGCCAGCAGCCGTGAGGGGAGGGGCACAGATACGCAGTATTTT | CASSREGRGTDTQYF | once | 15 | TRBV5-6 | TRBD2 | TRBJ2-3
TGTGCCAGCGCAAGGGGGAGAGCCGAAGAGACCCAGTACTTC | CASARGRAEETQYF | many | 14 | TRBV12-3/TRBV12-4 | - | TRBJ2-5
TGCAGTGCCGAAATCCCTCTGACAGGTAGAAGAGAGACCCAGTACTTC | CSAEIPLTGRRETQYF | many | 16 | TRBV20-1 | - | TRBJ2-5
TGCGCCAGCAGCAGGTCCGGGACGGAACAAGAGACCCAGTACTTC | CASSRSGTEQETQYF | many | 15 | TRBV5-1 | - | TRBJ2-5
TGTGCCAGCAGTTTAATACAGGGGAACGAGCAGTACTTC | CASSLIQGNEQYF | many | 13 | TRBV12-3/TRBV12-4 | TRBD1 | TRBJ2-7
TGTGCCAGCAGGGTAGCGGGGGCGTCCACAGATACGCAGTATTTT | CASRVAGASTDTQYF | - | 15 | TRBV2 | TRBD2 | TRBJ2-3
TGTGCCAGCAGTAAACGAGAGACCCAGTACTTC | CASSKRETQYF | - | 11 | TRBV12-3/TRBV12-4 | - | TRBJ2-5
TGTGCCAGCTCTGGGACTCTGGAGTTCACAGATACGCAGTATTTT | CASSGTLEFTDTQYF | few | 15 | TRBV18 | - | TRBJ2-3
TGTGCCACCAGTGATTTTGAAACCCCAAACATTCAGTACTTC | CATSDFETPNIQYF | many | 14 | TRBV24-1 | - | TRBJ2-4
TGTGCCAGCAGTTACGGACGGTACACTGAAGCTTTCTTT | CASSYGRYTEAFF | many | 13 | TRBV6-2/TRBV6-3 | - | TRBJ1-1
TGTGCCAGCAGTTTCGGGACTAGCTTCTATGAGCAGTTCTTC | CASSFGTSFYEQFF | - | 14 | TRBV6-2/TRBV6-3 | TRBD2 | TRBJ2-1
TGTGCCAGCAGCCCGATGGGGACAGGCGGTCCGGTGACCCAGTACTTC | CASSPMGTGGPVTQYF | - | 16 | TRBV11-2 | TRBD1 | TRBJ2-5
TGTGCCAGCAGCCGGGACAGGGGGAACACTGAAGCTTTCTTT | CASSRDRGNTEAFF | many | 14 | TRBV7-6 | TRBD1 | TRBJ1-1
TGCAGTGCTAGAGGAGGGACTAGCGGAAATGAGCAGTTCTTC | CSARGGTSGNEQFF | - | 14 | TRBV20-1 | TRBD2 | TRBJ2-1
TGTGCCAGCAGCCTCAACATGCCTGGAAACACCATATATTTT | CASSLNMPGNTIYF | many | 14 | TRBV3-1 | - | TRBJ1-3
TGTGCCAGCAGTTCCGACAGGCAAGAGACCCAGTACTTC | CASSSDRQETQYF | few | 13 | TRBV7-8 | - | TRBJ2-5
TGTGCCAGCAGCCCCGACAGGGTGACCCAGTACTTC | CASSPDRVTQYF | many | 12 | TRBV3-1 | TRBD1 | TRBJ2-5
TGTGCCAGCAGCCCAGCGGGAGCCTCCTACAATGAGCAGTTCTTC | CASSPAGASYNEQFF | many | 15 | TRBV7-7 | TRBD2 | TRBJ2-1
TGTGCCAGCAGTTTACGACCTGGGGCCAACGTCCTGACTTTC | CASSLRPGANVLTF | - | 14 | TRBV28 | - | TRBJ2-6